This T cell receptor (beta chain) appears in the sequencing data of a study of radiation and T cells in renal cell carcinoma. Treatment: treatment-naive control, cytoreductive nephrectomy. Treatment-naive patients without radiation supplied the control tumors at nephrectomy. The patient's renal cell carcinoma had clear cell pathology. Control tumors came from 4 females and fewer than twelve males, aged roughly 40 to 82. Clones were read by immunoSEQ multiplex PCR, and TCRdb kept only the in-frame ones, dropping some. The sample lists 10,000 to 15,000 clones; over 60% were seen once. Sequencing was performed on tumor tissue, taken from a patient whose treatment was nephrectomy without radiotherapy. The receptor was isolated from an elderly woman with renal cell carcinoma.

CDR3 protein: CASRIPRDSVCNQPQHF. The CDR3, as DNA: TGTGCCAGCAGAATACCTAGGGACAGCGTATGCAATCAGCCCCAGCATTTT. This chain links TRBV21-1 with TRBJ1-5; the table's D call, TRBD1, was not checked against the DNA. TRBV21-1 is an annotated pseudogene. CDR3 length: 17 residues.